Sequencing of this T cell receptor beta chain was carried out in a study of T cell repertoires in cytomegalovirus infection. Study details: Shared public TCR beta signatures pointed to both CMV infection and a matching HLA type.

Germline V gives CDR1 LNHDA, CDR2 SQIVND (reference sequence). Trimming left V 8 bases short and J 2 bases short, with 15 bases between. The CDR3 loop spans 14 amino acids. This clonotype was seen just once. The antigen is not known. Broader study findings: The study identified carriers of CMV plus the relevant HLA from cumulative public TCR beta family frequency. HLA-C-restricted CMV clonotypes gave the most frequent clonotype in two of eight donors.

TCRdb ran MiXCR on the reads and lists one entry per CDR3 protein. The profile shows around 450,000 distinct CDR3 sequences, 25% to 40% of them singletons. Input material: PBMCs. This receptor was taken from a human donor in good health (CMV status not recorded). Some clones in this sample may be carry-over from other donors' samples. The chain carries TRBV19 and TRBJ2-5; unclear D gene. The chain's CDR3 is CASGPGSPQETQYF. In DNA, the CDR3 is TGTGCCAGTGGTCCCGGCTCTCCGCAAGAGACCCAGTACTTC.